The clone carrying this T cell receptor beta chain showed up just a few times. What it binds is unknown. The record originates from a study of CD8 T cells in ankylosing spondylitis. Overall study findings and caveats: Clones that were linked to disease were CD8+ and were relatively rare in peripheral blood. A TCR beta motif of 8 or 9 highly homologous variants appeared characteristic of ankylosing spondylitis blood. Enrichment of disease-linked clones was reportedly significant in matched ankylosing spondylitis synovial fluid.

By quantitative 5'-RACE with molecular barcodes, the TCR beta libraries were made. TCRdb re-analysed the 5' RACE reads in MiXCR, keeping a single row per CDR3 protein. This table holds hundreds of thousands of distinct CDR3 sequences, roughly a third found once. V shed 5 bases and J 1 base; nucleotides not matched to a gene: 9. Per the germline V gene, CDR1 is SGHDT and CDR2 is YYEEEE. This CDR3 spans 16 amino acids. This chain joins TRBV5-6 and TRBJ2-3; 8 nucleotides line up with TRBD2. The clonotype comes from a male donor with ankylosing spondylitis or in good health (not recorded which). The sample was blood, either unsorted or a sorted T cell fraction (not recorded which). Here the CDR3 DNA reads TGTGCCAGCAGAGTAGGCGCGGGAGGCGGCACAGATACGCAGTATTTT. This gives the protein CASRVGAGGGTDTQYF.